These 20 T cell receptor beta chains were sequenced from one sample in a study of T cell responses to AZD1222 COVID-19 vaccine. Profiling relied on immunoSEQ multiplex PCR, and the TCRdb table lists in-frame clones only, not all of them. Among more than 150,000 clones listed, 94% were seen once. Material: peripheral blood, obtained on day 0 of AZD1222 vaccination. These receptors were obtained from an adult in good health.

The chain uses TRBV2 and TRBJ1-5; D may be TRBD1 (6 bases). Germline V gene lookup returns CDR1 SNHLY and CDR2 FYNNEI. The CDR3 loop spans 13 amino acids. V dropped 7 bases and J dropped 8 bases, with 15 bases sitting between them. Here the CDR3 reads CASNRAQKEPQHF. CDR3 DNA: TGTGCCAGCAACAGGGCCCAAAAGGAGCCCCAGCATTTT. Together with reference TRBV2 and TRBJ1-5, the CDR3 gives the full variable domain: EPEVTQTPSHQVTQMGQEVILRCVPISNHLYFYWYRQILGQKVEFLVSFYNNEISEKSEIFDDQFSVERPDGSNFTLKIRSTKLEDSAMYFCASNRAQKEPQHFGDGTRLSIL.

The chain employs TRBV19 and TRBJ1-3; D is possibly TRBD1 (5 bases). The CDR3 sequence is 15 residues long. Germline CDR1 and CDR2: LNHDA and SQIVND (reference sequence). Deletions cut 4 bases from V and 2 bases from J, with 12 bases between. In nucleotides, the CDR3 is TGTGCCAGTAGTACCTCCGGGACGGCTGGAAACACCATATATTTT. Protein sequence: CASSTSGTAGNTIYF.

V is TRBV9 and J is TRBJ1-4, with 9 bases aligning to TRBD1. The CDR3 is 15 residues long. The V and J ends lost 2 bases and 4 bases, in that order; junction bases with no gene match: 3. Germline CDR1 reads SGDLS; CDR2 reads YYNGEE. CDR3 region: CASSVRTGDNEKLFF. CDR3 nucleotides: TGTGCCAGCAGCGTCAGGACAGGGGATAATGAAAAACTGTTTTTT. Combining the CDR3 with reference TRBV9 and TRBJ1-4 gives the whole variable domain DSGVTQTPKHLITATGQRVTLRCSPRSGDLSVYWYQQSLDQGLQFLIQYYNGEERAKGNILERFSAQQFPDLHSELNLSSLELGDSALYFCASSVRTGDNEKLFFGSGTQLSVL.

This chain uses TRBV11-3 with TRBJ1-1, with TRBD1 as a possible D gene (5 bases). The V gene lost 5 bases and the J gene lost 4 bases, with 11 bases spanning the gap. This CDR3 region has 13 residues. From germline, CDR1 is SGHNT and CDR2 YENEEA. The CDR3 here is CASSGGGSTEAFF. DNA of the CDR3: TGTGCCAGCAGCGGCGGGGGGAGCACTGAAGCTTTCTTT.

The genes are TRBV3-1 (or the pseudogene TRBV3-2) and TRBJ1-2, with D hard to call. The CDR3 has 14 residues. Trimming cost V 3 bases and J 0 bases, with 8 bases left between them. Germline CDR1 reads LGHDT; CDR2 reads YNNKEL (reference sequence). CDR3 loop: CASSHGSSNYGYTF. In DNA, the CDR3 is TGTGCCAGCAGCCACGGCAGCTCTAACTATGGCTACACCTTC.

The chain joins TRBV5-1 to TRBJ1-2, with a possible D match to TRBD1 (6 bases). The CDR3 consists of 13 residues. Deletions cut 4 bases from V and 7 bases from J, with 14 bases between. Germline V gene lookup returns CDR1 SGHRS and CDR2 YFSETQ. The CDR3 loop reads CASSPETGFGYTF. CDR3 coding DNA: TGCGCCAGCAGCCCGGAAACAGGGTTTGGCTACACCTTC.

This clone occurred a few times. The V call is TRBV14, the J call TRBJ2-7; tentatively, D is TRBD1 (5 bases). The CDR3 sequence is 15 residues long. Trimming shortened V by 1 base and J by 5 bases, and 15 bases separated the two germline ends. CDR1 is SGHDN and CDR2 is FVKESK in the germline V gene. This chain's CDR3 is CASSQGWGLIHEQYF. The DNA for the CDR3 is TGTGCCAGCAGCCAAGGATGGGGCTTGATCCACGAGCAGTACTTC.

The rearrangement joins TRBV5-1 to TRBJ2-1; TRBD2 agrees at 11 bases. V was pared by 0 bases and J by 6 bases, with 2 bases of the junction left unmatched. Germline values: CDR1 SGHRS, CDR2 YFSETQ. The CDR3 is 15 amino acids. This chain's CDR3 is CASSLDGTSGNEQFF. The CDR3 DNA reads as TGCGCCAGCAGCTTGGACGGGACTAGCGGCAATGAGCAGTTCTTC.

V gene TRBV28 combines with J gene TRBJ2-6; TRBD2 might be the D (6 bases). This CDR3 is built from 15 residues. The germline CDR1 and CDR2 sequences are MDHEN and SYDVKM. Trimming shortened V by 3 bases and J by 2 bases, and 8 bases separated the two germline ends. The CDR3, as DNA: TGTGCCAGCAGTTTTTCGGGGGCTGGGGCCAACGTCCTGACTTTC. This gives the protein CASSFSGAGANVLTF.

The chain recombines TRBV29-1 with TRBJ1-2; D perhaps matches TRBD1 (6 bases). The CDR3 sequence is 13 residues long. The V gene lost 3 bases and the J gene lost 8 bases, with 16 bases spanning the gap. CDR1 is SQVTM, CDR2 ANQGSEA, per germline. The CDR3 nucleotides are TGCAGCGTTGATGATCGGGGGGCAAAAGGCTACACCTTC. Amino acids: CSVDDRGAKGYTF.

The chain employs TRBV5-1 and TRBJ1-1; D not certain. The germline gives CDR1 SGHRS, CDR2 YFSETQ. This CDR3 is built from 13 residues. V lost 0 bases, J lost 1 base, and 4 bases lay in between. CDR3 loop: CASSLAQNTEAFF. As DNA, the CDR3 is TGCGCCAGCAGCTTGGCCCAGAACACTGAAGCTTTCTTT.

This chain uses TRBV10-2 with TRBJ2-2; 8 nucleotides match TRBD2. CDR1 and CDR2 from the germline V gene are WSHSY and SAAADI. The CDR3 totals 16 residues. The V and J ends lost 5 bases and 7 bases, in that order; junction bases with no gene match: 12. DNA for the CDR3: TGCGCCAGCAGTCCTCCGGGACTAGAATCTGACGGGGAGCTGTTTTTT. Protein: CASSPPGLESDGELFF.

This sequence joins TRBV12-3 or TRBV12-4 and TRBJ2-7; possible D gene TRBD1, 6 bases. Trimming removed 6 bases at V and 4 bases at J, with 10 bases between. This CDR3 has 12 amino acids. CDR3 bases: TGTGCCAGCAGCCTGCAGGGGTACGAGCAGTACTTC. Its protein is CASSLQGYEQYF.

This clone was counted between two and nine times. The V gene is TRBV29-1, the J gene TRBJ1-1; D is undetermined. From germline, CDR1 is SQVTM and CDR2 ANQGSEA. Between the trimmed V and J ends, which lost 3 bases and 2 bases, there was a span of 4 bases. This CDR3 spans 11 amino acids. DNA of the CDR3: TGCAGCGTTGAGCTCAACACTGAAGCTTTCTTT. Amino acid sequence: CSVELNTEAFF.

This clone has only one observation. The chain joins TRBV11-2 to TRBJ2-5; tentative D call: TRBD2 (7 bases). V dropped 5 bases and J dropped 4 bases, with 26 bases sitting between them. Looked up from germline, CDR1 is SGHAT and CDR2 is FQNNGV. This CDR3 spans 18 amino acids. The CDR3, as DNA: TGTGCCAGCAGCCCAGGGGTCCGTGCGGGGGTACGGGGAGAGACCCAGTACTTC. As protein: CASSPGVRAGVRGETQYF.

The chain joins TRBV5-1 to TRBJ1-6; D is possibly TRBD1 (5 bases). The V gene lost 0 bases and the J gene lost 6 bases, with 10 bases spanning the gap. In germline, CDR1 is SGHRS, CDR2 YFSETQ. The CDR3 totals 15 residues. CDR3 in amino acids: CASSLAGRGNSPLHF. CDR3 sequence (DNA): TGCGCCAGCAGCTTGGCGGGGAGGGGTAATTCACCCCTCCACTTT.

The CDR3 loop is CASHYAGARPYGYTF. In DNA, the CDR3 is TGTGCCAGTCATTACGCGGGGGCCCGGCCCTATGGCTACACCTTC. The chain couples TRBV11-2 to TRBJ1-2; the D gene is possibly TRBD1 (6 bases). The CDR3 is 15 amino acids. Germline V CDR1 and CDR2: SGHAT, FQNNGV. V shed 9 bases and J shed 4 bases, with 21 bases lying between them. Using reference TRBV11-2 and TRBJ1-2 for the parts outside the CDR3, the full variable domain is EAGVAQSPRYKIIEKRQSVAFWCNPISGHATLYWYQQILGQGPKLLIQFQNNGVVDDSQLPKDRFSAERLKGVDSTLKIQPAKLEDSAVYLCASHYAGARPYGYTFGSGTRLTVV.

This sequence joins TRBV4-2 and TRBJ2-2; D may correspond to TRBD1 or TRBD2 (5 bases each). In germline, CDR1 is LGHNA, CDR2 YNFKEQ. This CDR3 is built from 15 residues. V lost 4 bases to trimming and J lost 7 bases, with 16 bases between them. CDR3: CASSPGTTVRGELFF. In nucleotides, the CDR3 is TGTGCCAGCAGCCCAGGGACCACCGTCCGCGGGGAGCTGTTTTTT.

The chain recombines TRBV28 with TRBJ2-6; D gene ambiguous. The germline V gene has CDR1 MDHEN and CDR2 SYDVKM. This CDR3 spans 15 amino acids. V was trimmed by 2 bases and J by 0 bases, leaving 5 bases between them. The CDR3 reads CASSLVDSGANVLTF. The CDR3 coding sequence is TGTGCCAGCAGTTTAGTGGACTCTGGGGCCAACGTCCTGACTTTC.

V is TRBV5-1 and J is TRBJ2-1; D is tentatively TRBD1 or TRBD2 (5 bases each). The CDR3 loop spans 13 amino acids. Germline V gene data show CDR1 as SGHRS and CDR2 as YFSETQ. V lost 4 bases to trimming and J lost 6 bases, with 11 bases between them. This CDR3 is CASSRGWRNEQFF. The DNA of the CDR3 is TGCGCCAGCAGCCGGGGCTGGCGCAATGAGCAGTTCTTC.